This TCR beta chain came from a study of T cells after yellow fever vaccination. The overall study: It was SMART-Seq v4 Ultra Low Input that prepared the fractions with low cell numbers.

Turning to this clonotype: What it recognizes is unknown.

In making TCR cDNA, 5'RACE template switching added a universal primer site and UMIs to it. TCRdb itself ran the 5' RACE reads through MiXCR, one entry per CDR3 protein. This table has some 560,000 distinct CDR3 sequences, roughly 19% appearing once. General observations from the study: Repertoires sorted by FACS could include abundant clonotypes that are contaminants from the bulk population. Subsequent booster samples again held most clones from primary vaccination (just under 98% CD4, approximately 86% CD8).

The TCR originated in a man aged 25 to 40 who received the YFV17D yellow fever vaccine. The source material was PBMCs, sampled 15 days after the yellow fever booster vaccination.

In DNA form, the CDR3 reads TGCGCCAGCAGCTTGGCCCCGACGGGAGTCGCCACAGATACGCAGTATTTT. Encoded protein: CASSLAPTGVATDTQYF. The V call is TRBV5-1, the J call TRBJ2-3, with a possible D match to TRBD2 (6 bases). Germline V CDR1 and CDR2: SGHRS, YFSETQ. This CDR3 region has 17 residues. The ends were cut back, 0 bases at V and 2 bases at J, with 16 bases in the middle.